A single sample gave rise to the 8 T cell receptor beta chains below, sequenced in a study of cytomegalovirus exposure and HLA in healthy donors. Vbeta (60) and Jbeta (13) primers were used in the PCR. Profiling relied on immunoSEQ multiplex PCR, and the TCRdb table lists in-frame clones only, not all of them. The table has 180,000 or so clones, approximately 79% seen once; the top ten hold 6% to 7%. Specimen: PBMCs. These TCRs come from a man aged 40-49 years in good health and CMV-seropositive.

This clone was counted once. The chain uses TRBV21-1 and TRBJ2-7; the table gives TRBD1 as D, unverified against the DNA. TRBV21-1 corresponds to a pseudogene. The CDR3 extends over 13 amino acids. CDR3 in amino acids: CASSKGQGYEQYF. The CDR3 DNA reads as TGTGCCAGCAGCAAAGGGCAGGGCTACGAGCAGTACTTC.

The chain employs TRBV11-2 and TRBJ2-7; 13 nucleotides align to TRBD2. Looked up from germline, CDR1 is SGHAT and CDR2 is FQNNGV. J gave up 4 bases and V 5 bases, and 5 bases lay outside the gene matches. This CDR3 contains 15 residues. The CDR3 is CASSPLGLAGYEQYF. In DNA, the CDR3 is TGTGCCAGCAGCCCCCTGGGACTAGCGGGGTACGAGCAGTACTTC.

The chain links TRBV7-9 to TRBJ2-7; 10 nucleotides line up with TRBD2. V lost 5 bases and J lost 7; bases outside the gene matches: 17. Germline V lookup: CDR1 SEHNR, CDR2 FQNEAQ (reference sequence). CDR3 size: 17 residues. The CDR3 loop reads CASSPRRLAGGFREQYF. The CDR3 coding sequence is TGTGCCAGCAGCCCGCGCCGACTAGCGGGTGGTTTTCGGGAGCAGTACTTC.

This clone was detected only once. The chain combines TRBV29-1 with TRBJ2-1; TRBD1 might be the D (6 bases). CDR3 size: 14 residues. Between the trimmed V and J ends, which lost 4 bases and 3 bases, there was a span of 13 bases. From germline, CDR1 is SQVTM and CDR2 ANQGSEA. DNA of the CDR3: TGCAGCGTTGTTAGTGCAGGGGACTACAATGAGCAGTTCTTC. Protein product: CSVVSAGDYNEQFF.

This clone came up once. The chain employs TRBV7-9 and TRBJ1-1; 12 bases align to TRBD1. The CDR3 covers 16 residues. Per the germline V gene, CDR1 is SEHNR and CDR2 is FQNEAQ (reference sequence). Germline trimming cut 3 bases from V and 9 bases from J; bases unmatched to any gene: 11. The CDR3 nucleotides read TGTGCCAGCAGCTTGCCCCTGGGACAGGGGGCTGGTCAAGCTTTCTTT. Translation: CASSLPLGQGAGQAFF.

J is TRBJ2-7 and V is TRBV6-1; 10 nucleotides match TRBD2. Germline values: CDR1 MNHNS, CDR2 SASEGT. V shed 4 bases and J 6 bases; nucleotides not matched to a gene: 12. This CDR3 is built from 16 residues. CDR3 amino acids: CASSAGASGSLSEQYF. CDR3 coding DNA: TGTGCCAGCAGTGCCGGGGCTAGCGGGAGTTTGAGCGAGCAGTACTTC.

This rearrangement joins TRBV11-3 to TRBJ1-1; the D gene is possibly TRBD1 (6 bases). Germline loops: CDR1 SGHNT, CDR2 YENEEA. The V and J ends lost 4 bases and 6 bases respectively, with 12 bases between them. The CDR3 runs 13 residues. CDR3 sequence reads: CASSSTGRAEAFF. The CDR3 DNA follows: TGTGCCAGCAGCTCTACAGGGCGCGCTGAAGCTTTCTTT.

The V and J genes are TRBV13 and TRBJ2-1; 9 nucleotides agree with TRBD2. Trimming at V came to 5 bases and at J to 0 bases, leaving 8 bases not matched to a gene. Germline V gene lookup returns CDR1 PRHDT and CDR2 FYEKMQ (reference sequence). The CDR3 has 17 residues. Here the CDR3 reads CASSARLAASSYNEQFF. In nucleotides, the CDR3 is TGTGCCAGCAGCGCACGACTAGCGGCCAGCTCCTACAATGAGCAGTTCTTC. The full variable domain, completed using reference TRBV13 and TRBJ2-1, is AAGVIQSPRHLIKEKRETATLKCYPIPRHDTVYWYQQGPGQDPQFLISFYEKMQSDKGSIPDRFSAQQFSDYHSELNMSSLELGDSALYFCASSARLAASSYNEQFFGPGTRLTVL.